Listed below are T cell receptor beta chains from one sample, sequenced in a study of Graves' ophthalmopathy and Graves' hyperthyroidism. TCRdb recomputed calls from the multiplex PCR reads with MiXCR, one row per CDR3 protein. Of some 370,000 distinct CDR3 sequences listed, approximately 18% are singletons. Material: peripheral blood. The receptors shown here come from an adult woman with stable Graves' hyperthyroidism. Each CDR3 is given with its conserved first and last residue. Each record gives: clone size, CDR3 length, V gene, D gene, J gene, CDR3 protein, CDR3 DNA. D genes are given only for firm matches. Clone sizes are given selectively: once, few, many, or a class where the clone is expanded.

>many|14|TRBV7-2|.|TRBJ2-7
CASSLGQSIYEQYF
TGTGCCAGCAGCTTAGGGCAGTCGATCTACGAGCAGTACTTC
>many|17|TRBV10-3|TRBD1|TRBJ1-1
CAIMAGDRVFGNTEAFF
TGTGCCATCATGGCGGGGGACAGGGTGTTTGGGAACACTGAAGCTTTCTTT
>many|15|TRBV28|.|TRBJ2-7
CASSLGGGPSYEQYF
TGTGCCAGCAGTTTGGGTGGCGGTCCCTCCTACGAGCAGTACTTC
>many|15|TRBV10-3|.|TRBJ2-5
CAISTGNSGEETQYF
TGTGCCATCAGTACTGGGAATTCCGGGGAAGAGACCCAGTACTTC
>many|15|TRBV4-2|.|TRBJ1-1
CASSQEGGRRSGAFF
TGTGCCAGCAGCCAAGAAGGAGGGCGTCGGTCGGGGGCTTTCTTT
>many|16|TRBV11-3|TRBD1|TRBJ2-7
CASSSGQGASSYEQYF
TGTGCCAGCAGCTCGGGACAGGGGGCTTCGTCCTACGAGCAGTACTTC
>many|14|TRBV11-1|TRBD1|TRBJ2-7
CASSLVRGQGEQYF
TGTGCCAGCAGCTTAGTCAGGGGGCAAGGCGAGCAGTACTTC
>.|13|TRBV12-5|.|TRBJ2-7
CASGRDMIYEQYF
TGTGCTAGTGGGCGGGACATGATCTACGAGCAGTACTTC
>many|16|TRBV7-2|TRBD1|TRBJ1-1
CASSLRTGGANTEAFF
TGTGCCAGCAGCTTGCGGACAGGGGGCGCGAACACTGAAGCTTTCTTT
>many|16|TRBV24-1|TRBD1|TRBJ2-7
CATSETGTGGSYEQYF
TGTGCCACCAGTGAGACCGGGACAGGGGGTTCCTACGAGCAGTACTTC
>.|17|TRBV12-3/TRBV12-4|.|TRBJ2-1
CASSTPIQGGFYNEQFF
TGTGCCAGCAGCACACCCATTCAGGGGGGATTCTACAATGAGCAGTTCTTC
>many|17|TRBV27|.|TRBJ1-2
CASGHQVPELTNYGYTF
TGTGCCAGCGGACACCAGGTCCCCGAGCTTACTAACTATGGCTACACCTTC
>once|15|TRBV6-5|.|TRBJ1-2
CASSYSSAGYYGYTF
TGTGCCAGCAGTTACTCTTCGGCAGGCTACTATGGCTACACCTTC
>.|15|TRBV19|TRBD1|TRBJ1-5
CASSRGQGGNQPQHF
TGTGCCAGTAGTCGTGGACAGGGGGGAAATCAGCCCCAGCATTTT
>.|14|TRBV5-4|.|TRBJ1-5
CASSLDRNNQPQHF
TGTGCCAGCAGCTTGGACAGGAACAATCAGCCCCAGCATTTT
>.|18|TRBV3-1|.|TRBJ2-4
CASSQEPHLFGDGNIQYF
TGTGCCAGCAGCCAAGAGCCCCACCTATTCGGGGACGGAAACATTCAGTACTTC
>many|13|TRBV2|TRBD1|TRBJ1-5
CASSLTGAQPQHF
TGTGCCAGCAGTCTGACAGGGGCTCAGCCCCAGCATTTT
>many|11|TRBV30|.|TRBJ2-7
CAWGWENEQYF
TGTGCCTGGGGCTGGGAGAACGAGCAGTACTTC
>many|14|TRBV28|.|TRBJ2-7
CASIHPSRGSEQYF
TGTGCCAGCATCCACCCATCCCGGGGATCCGAGCAGTACTTC
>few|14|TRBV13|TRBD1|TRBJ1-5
CTSSLGQGNQPQHF
TGTACCAGCAGCTTGGGACAGGGGAATCAGCCCCAGCATTTT
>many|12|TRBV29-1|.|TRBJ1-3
CSVEGYGNTIYF
TGCAGCGTTGAGGGGTACGGAAACACCATATATTTT
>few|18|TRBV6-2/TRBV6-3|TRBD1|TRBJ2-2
CASSPVGTGAGHGGELFF
TGTGCCAGCAGTCCCGTCGGGACAGGGGCTGGGCATGGCGGGGAGCTGTTTTTT
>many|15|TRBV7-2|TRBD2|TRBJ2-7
CASSSPGTSVYEQYF
TGTGCCAGCAGCTCGCCCGGGACTAGCGTCTACGAGCAGTACTTC
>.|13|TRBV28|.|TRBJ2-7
CASSFIQGNEQYF
TGTGCCAGCAGTTTTATTCAGGGGAACGAGCAGTACTTC
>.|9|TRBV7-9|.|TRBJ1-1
CALNTEAFF
TGTGCATTGAACACTGAAGCTTTCTTT
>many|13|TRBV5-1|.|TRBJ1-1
CASGGAPNTEAFF
TGCGCCAGCGGGGGTGCCCCGAACACTGAAGCTTTCTTT
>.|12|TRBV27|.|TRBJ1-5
CATGGGAQPQHF
TGTGCCACCGGGGGGGGTGCTCAGCCCCAGCATTTT
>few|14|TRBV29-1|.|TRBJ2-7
CSVSPLGGVYEQYF
TGCAGCGTTTCCCCGCTAGGGGGAGTCTACGAGCAGTACTTC
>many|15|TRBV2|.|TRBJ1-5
CASSEKPGGNQPQHF
TGTGCCAGCAGTGAAAAGCCAGGCGGCAATCAGCCCCAGCATTTT
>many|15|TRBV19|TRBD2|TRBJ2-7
CASSIDLLAVYEQYF
TGTGCCAGTAGTATAGATCTACTAGCGGTCTACGAGCAGTACTTC
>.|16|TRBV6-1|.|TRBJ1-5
CASSRKGSGSNQPQHF
TGTGCCAGCAGTCGGAAGGGGTCCGGGAGCAATCAGCCCCAGCATTTT
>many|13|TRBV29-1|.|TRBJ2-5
CSVGKAPQETQYF
TGCAGCGTGGGGAAGGCCCCACAAGAGACCCAGTACTTC
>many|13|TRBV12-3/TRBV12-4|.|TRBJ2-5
CASSFLQQETQYF
TGTGCCAGCAGTTTTTTACAGCAAGAGACCCAGTACTTC
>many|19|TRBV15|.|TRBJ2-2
CATSREATSIASNTGELFF
TGTGCCACCAGCAGAGAAGCAACTAGCATAGCTTCGAACACCGGGGAGCTGTTTTTT
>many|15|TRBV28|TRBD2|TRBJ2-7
CASSLSGTSFYEQYF
TGTGCCAGCAGTTTATCCGGGACTAGCTTCTACGAGCAGTACTTC
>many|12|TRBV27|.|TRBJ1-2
CASKGIPDGYTF
TGTGCCAGCAAGGGGATTCCGGATGGCTACACCTTC
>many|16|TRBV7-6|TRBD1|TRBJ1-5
CASSLGTAGLNQPQHF
TGTGCCAGCAGCTTGGGGACAGCAGGGCTCAATCAGCCCCAGCATTTT
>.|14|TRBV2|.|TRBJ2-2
CASKREVNTGELFF
TGTGCCAGCAAGAGGGAGGTGAACACCGGGGAGCTGTTTTTT
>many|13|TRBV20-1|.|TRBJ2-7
CSAGDNRDYEQYF
TGCAGTGCTGGAGACAACCGGGACTACGAGCAGTACTTC
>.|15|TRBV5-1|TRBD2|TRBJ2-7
CASSFGSGRIYEQYF
TGCGCCAGCAGCTTCGGTAGCGGGAGGATCTACGAGCAGTACTTC